This T cell receptor beta chain was captured by sequencing in a study of CD8+CD57+ T cells in acquired aplastic anemia (dated by TCRdb to 2016 to 2019). Turning to the overall study: A mean of about 3.2 ug of DNA, ranging from roughly 0.17 to 30 ug, was extracted from sorted CD4+ and CD8+ cells. CD8+CD57+ expansion was defined as a frequency above the mean frequency observed in healthy subjects. Overall study results and their limits: Patients and healthy controls showed no significant difference in CD8+ Simpson's diversity (P=0.060). Twenty-nine CD8+ CDR3 sequences were shared between patients and controls but appeared highly expressed in patients and within their immunodominant clones.

Expansion of CD8+CD57+ cells had been shown by flow cytometry in the patients chosen for sequencing. Severe acquired aplastic anemia was diagnosed in all patients according to International Study of Aplastic Anemia and Agranulocytosis and Camitta criteria. No patient had received any therapy when blood was sampled. TCR repertoires of sorted CD4+ and CD8+ blood T cells from severe aplastic anemia patients and healthy subjects were deep-sequenced in the study. Patients were enrolled under clinicaltrials.gov protocols 00001620, 01623167, 00001397, 00071045, 00081523 and 00961064 in the USA. Ficoll-Paque density gradient centrifugation was used to isolate peripheral blood mononuclear cells. CD4+ and CD8+ T cells were sorted by FACS or magnetic beads before DNA extraction. There are 15 amino acids in the CDR3, from cysteine to phenylalanine inclusive. Just the 45-base CDR3 DNA is kept, in frame starting at base 1. For CDR1 and CDR2, the germline V gene lists SGDLS and YYNGEE.

In the case of this clonotype: No antigen is known for it. Given a much more abundant clone one base away, this may be a read error.

Genomic DNA served as template for TCR beta VDJ combination and CDR3 sequence profiling. TCR repertoire sequencing was run on an Illumina HiSeq 2000. The original pipeline was this. TRBV/TRBJ rearrangement plots, CDR3 size and DJ length profiles, and Simpson's diversity index were used to assess repertoires. The most abundant DNA sequence in the deep sequencing data was taken as the immunodominant clone. CDR3 amino acid sequences were checked for sharing across subjects and were also compared against the VDJdb database and published repertoires. Starting from the raw public reads, TCRdb applied fastp trimming at Q25, assembled clones with MiXCR and retained in-frame beta chains. CDR3 protein sequences are deduplicated, and each keeps its most common genes and DNA. The V and J calls were not made by the authors but by TCRdb's processing. The sample records about 180,000 distinct CDR3 sequences, roughly 50% of which are singletons. Of the sample, about 1.8% falls within the top ten clones.

Specimen: sorted CD4+, CD8+, or CD8+CD57+ T cells (not recorded which) from PBMCs. The rearranged chain carries TRBV9 and TRBJ2-2, with the D gene too uncertain to name. The TCR originated in a human donor with aplastic anemia. The CDR3 has the sequence CASGVSGLLTGELFF. The DNA reads TGTGCCAGCGGCGTGTCCGGGCTCCTCACCGGGGAGCTGTTTTTT.